Below are 17 T cell receptor beta chains sequenced from a single sample in a study of CD8 T cell repertoires and HIV-1 epitope variants. Sequenced by immunoSEQ multiplex PCR; TCRdb stores in-frame clones only, minus some. The sample yields over 90,000 clones, more than 65% seen once. The specimen sequenced was uncultured baseline CD8+ T cells from peripheral blood mononuclear cells (PBMCs). Receptors were obtained from a male donor with HIV.

The chain recombines TRBV11-2 with TRBJ2-2, with 8 nucleotides matching TRBD1. With 3 bases clipped from V and 1 base from J, the junction kept 7 bases outside the gene matches. Germline CDR1 reads SGHAT; CDR2 reads FQNNGV. This CDR3 contains 17 residues. The chain's CDR3 is CASSLFTGTGNTGELFF. CDR3 sequence (DNA): TGTGCCAGCAGCTTGTTTACCGGGACAGGGAACACCGGGGAGCTGTTTTTT. The complete variable domain, with remaining parts taken from reference TRBV11-2 and TRBJ2-2, reads EAGVAQSPRYKIIEKRQSVAFWCNPISGHATLYWYQQILGQGPKLLIQFQNNGVVDDSQLPKDRFSAERLKGVDSTLKIQPAKLEDSAVYLCASSLFTGTGNTGELFFGEGSRLTVL.

The J gene is TRBJ2-1, the V gene TRBV28; 8 nucleotides agree with TRBD1. Germline V gives CDR1 MDHEN, CDR2 SYDVKM. V was pared by 10 bases and J by 6 bases, with 11 bases of the junction left unmatched. CDR3 length: 14 amino acids. This CDR3 reads CAIHNRGTANEQFF. CDR3 sequence (DNA): TGTGCCATCCATAACAGGGGGACGGCCAATGAGCAGTTCTTC.

The V call is TRBV30, the J call TRBJ2-3; D may match TRBD1 or TRBD2 (5 bases each). V was shortened by 6 bases and J by 4 bases, with 20 bases between the two germline ends. CDR3 length: 15 amino acids. Germline CDR1 reads GTSNPN; CDR2 reads SVGIG (reference sequence). DNA of the CDR3: TGTGCCTGTTTCGGGACCCCCTCCGGGGCAGATACGCAGTATTTT. Translating it yields CACFGTPSGADTQYF.

V gene TRBV29-1 combines with J gene TRBJ2-1, with D perhaps matching TRBD1 or TRBD2 (5 bases each). Germline CDR1 reads SQVTM; CDR2 reads ANQGSEA. This CDR3 is 13 amino acids long. The CDR3 reads CTVPGPFGYAQFF. CDR3 nucleotide sequence: TGCACTGTACCGGGACCCTTCGGTTACGCGCAGTTCTTC.

The CDR3 region is CASSYPGGGGYTF. The CDR3 DNA is TGTGCCAGCAGTTACCCAGGGGGGGGTGGCTACACCTTC. V usage is TRBV6-5 and J usage is TRBJ1-2; 7 bases agree with TRBD1. The CDR3 has 13 residues. Germline loops: CDR1 MNHEY, CDR2 SVGAGI. V lost 2 bases, J lost 7 bases, and 4 bases stayed unmatched.

This clone was counted only a few times. The J gene is TRBJ2-5, the V gene TRBV5-5; D might be TRBD1 or TRBD2, each matching 6 bases. V was trimmed by 2 bases and J by 1 base, leaving 12 bases between them. There are 15 residues in the CDR3. CDR1 is SGHKS, CDR2 YYEKEE, per germline (reference sequence). This CDR3 reads CASSFLGGPQETQYF. The CDR3 nucleotides are TGTGCCAGCAGCTTCCTCGGGGGCCCCCAAGAGACCCAGTACTTC.

V and J are TRBV27 and TRBJ2-3, with a possible D match to TRBD2 (5 bases). The CDR3 consists of 15 residues. CDR1 MNHEY and CDR2 SMNVEV come from the germline V gene (reference sequence). Between the trimmed V and J ends, which lost 3 bases and 1 base, there was a span of 11 bases. The CDR3 region has the DNA TGTGCCAGCAGTTTTTTATCGCGGGGCACAGATACGCAGTATTTT. Protein product: CASSFLSRGTDTQYF.

This clone was counted ten times or more. The gene calls are TRBV5-1 and TRBJ2-7, with 10 nucleotides matching TRBD1. Germline V gene lookup returns CDR1 SGHRS and CDR2 YFSETQ. CDR3 length equals 16 residues. Unmatched junction bases numbered 6, after V lost 0 bases and J lost 3 bases. The CDR3 sequence is CASSLGIGTGVYEQYF. The CDR3 DNA follows: TGCGCCAGCAGCTTGGGGATCGGGACAGGGGTCTACGAGCAGTACTTC.

The CDR3 DNA reads TGTGCCAGTAGTATCCTGGGGATCCGCTATGGCTACACCTTC. Translation: CASSILGIRYGYTF. V usage is TRBV19 and J usage is TRBJ1-2; D call uncertain. V gave up 3 bases and J gave up 4 bases, with 12 bases separating them. The CDR3 covers 14 residues. CDR1 is LNHDA and CDR2 is SQIVND in the germline V gene (reference sequence).

The gene calls are TRBV6-1 and TRBJ2-7, with 8 nucleotides matching TRBD1. Germline values: CDR1 MNHNS, CDR2 SASEGT. This CDR3 spans 14 amino acids. The V and J ends lost 4 bases and 4 bases, in that order; junction bases with no gene match: 6. The CDR3 is CASSGGRGLYEQYF. As DNA, the CDR3 is TGTGCCAGCAGTGGGGGCAGGGGGCTATACGAGCAGTACTTC.

This clone was counted a single time. The chain uses TRBV18 and TRBJ2-1; D perhaps matches TRBD2 (6 bases). CDR3 length equals 14 residues. The V end lost 7 bases, the J end lost 0 bases, and 10 bases lay between the germline ends. From germline, CDR1 is KGHSH and CDR2 LQKENI. CDR3 region: CASFDGSSYNEQFF. For the CDR3, the DNA is TGTGCCAGCTTTGACGGGAGCTCCTACAATGAGCAGTTCTTC.

The chain employs TRBV7-8 and TRBJ2-3, with TRBD2 identical over 7 bases. There are 16 residues in the CDR3. Germline CDR1 and CDR2: SGHVS and FQNEAQ. The V gene end was trimmed by 9 bases and the J gene end by 2 bases; junction bases not matched to a gene: 14. The CDR3 reads CASTKRSGENTDTQYF. CDR3 DNA sequence: TGTGCCAGTACGAAGAGAAGCGGGGAGAACACAGATACGCAGTATTTT.

The chain has TRBV7-9 and TRBJ2-1; D is unclear. With 1 base removed from V and 10 bases from J, the gap between germline ends came to 8 bases. Germline-derived CDR1 and CDR2 are SEHNR and FQNEAQ (reference sequence). The CDR3 totals 12 residues. The CDR3 is CASSLEFREQFF. The DNA of the CDR3 is TGTGCCAGCAGCTTAGAGTTTCGCGAGCAGTTCTTC. The full variable domain, completed using reference TRBV7-9 and TRBJ2-1, is DTGVSQNPRHKITKRGQNVTFRCDPISEHNRLYWYRQTLGQGPEFLTYFQNEAQLEKSRLLSDRFSAERPKGSFSTLEIQRTEQGDSAMYLCASSLEFREQFFGPGTRLTVL.

This clone was counted once. The chain links TRBV5-6 to TRBJ2-7; 10 nucleotides agree with TRBD2. Germline values: CDR1 SGHDT, CDR2 YYEEEE. V lost 2 bases to trimming and J lost 3 bases; unmatched junction nucleotides: 11. The CDR3 sequence is 17 residues long. This chain's CDR3 is CASSLVSSGREGYEQYF. The CDR3, as DNA: TGTGCCAGCAGCTTAGTTTCTAGCGGGAGAGAGGGCTACGAGCAGTACTTC.

This sequence joins TRBV6-1 and TRBJ2-1; D is possibly TRBD1 (6 bases). The germline V and J ends were trimmed by 4 bases and 1 base, with 17 bases remaining between them. The CDR3 covers 17 residues. Germline assignment: CDR1 MNHNS and CDR2 SASEGT. The DNA for the CDR3 is TGTGCCAGCAGTGTACAACTTGGGACAATTTCCTACAATGAGCAGTTCTTC. It yields the protein CASSVQLGTISYNEQFF.

This clone was seen a few times. The rearrangement joins TRBV9 to TRBJ2-1, with 9 positions matching TRBD1. Germline V gives CDR1 SGDLS, CDR2 YYNGEE. With V trimmed by 3 bases and J by 4 bases, 8 bases remained unmatched. The CDR3 sequence is 16 residues long. CDR3 bases: TGTGCCAGCAGCGCGACCGGGACAGGGATTTACAATGAGCAGTTCTTC. Its translation is CASSATGTGIYNEQFF.

The V gene is TRBV5-8, the J gene TRBJ1-4; D is undetermined. V lost 0 bases and J 5 bases, leaving 11 bases between the germline ends. The CDR3 runs to 15 residues. Germline V lookup: CDR1 SGHTS, CDR2 YDEGEE. The DNA of the CDR3 is TGTGCCAGCAGCTTGGGCCGGGGTGGAAATGAAAAACTGTTTTTT. The encoded protein is CASSLGRGGNEKLFF.